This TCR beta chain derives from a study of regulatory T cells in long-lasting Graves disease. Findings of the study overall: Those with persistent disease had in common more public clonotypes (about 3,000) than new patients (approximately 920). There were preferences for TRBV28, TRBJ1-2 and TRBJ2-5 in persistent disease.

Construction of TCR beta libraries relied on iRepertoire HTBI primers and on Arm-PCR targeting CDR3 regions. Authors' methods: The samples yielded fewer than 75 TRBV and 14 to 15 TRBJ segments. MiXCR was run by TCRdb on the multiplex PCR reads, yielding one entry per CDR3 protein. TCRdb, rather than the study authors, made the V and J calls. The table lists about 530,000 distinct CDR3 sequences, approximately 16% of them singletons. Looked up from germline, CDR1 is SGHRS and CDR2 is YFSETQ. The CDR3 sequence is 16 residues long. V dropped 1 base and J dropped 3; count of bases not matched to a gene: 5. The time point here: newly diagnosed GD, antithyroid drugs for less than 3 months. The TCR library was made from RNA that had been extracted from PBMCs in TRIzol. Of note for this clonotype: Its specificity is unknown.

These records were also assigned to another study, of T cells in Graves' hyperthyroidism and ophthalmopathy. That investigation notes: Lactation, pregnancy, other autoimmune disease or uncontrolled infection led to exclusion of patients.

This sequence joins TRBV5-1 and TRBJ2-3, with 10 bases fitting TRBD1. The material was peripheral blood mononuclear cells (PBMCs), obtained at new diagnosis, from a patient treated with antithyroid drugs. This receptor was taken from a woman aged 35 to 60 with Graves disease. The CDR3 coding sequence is TGCGCCAGCAGCTTGCTGGGGACAGGGGTGACAGATACGCAGTATTTT. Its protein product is CASSLLGTGVTDTQYF.